The entry that follows covers one T cell receptor (beta chain) sequence. In the source study's methods: Estimation of nucleated cell counts relied on the amplification of reference gene primers. The table came from immunoSEQ multiplex PCR; TCRdb's copy has only in-frame clones and leaves some out. V, J and clone size are taken as reported in that table, and D and trimming were inferred from the DNA itself. The profile covers over 200,000 clones, with around 87% appearing a single time and about 2.5% taken by the ten largest. The data are from a study of blood T cell repertoires in COVID-19. Background on the study: COVID-19 samples from acute and convalescent phases originated in the United States, Italy and Spain. PBMCs, B-cell-depleted T cells, or T cells were the source of the cDNA or gDNA that made up the material.

This sequence was found in a woman in her forties or fifties with acute or convalescent COVID-19. Sequenced material: peripheral blood.

The CDR3 sequence is CASSLGWDRGNTEAFF. CDR3 bases: TGTGCCAGCAGCTTAGGTTGGGACAGGGGGAACACTGAAGCTTTCTTT. The chain combines TRBV7-9 with TRBJ1-1; 10 bases agree with TRBD1. CDR3 length: 16 residues. V trimming: 1 base; J trimming: 1 base; junction bases outside the gene matches: 3. Germline CDR1 is SEHNR and CDR2 is FQNEAQ (reference sequence).